The entry below describes one T cell receptor (beta chain). These data originate in a study of blood T cell repertoires in COVID-19. Study-wide background: Samples taken during acute and convalescent COVID-19 were collected in the United States, Italy and Spain. PBMCs, B-cell-depleted T cells, or T cells provided the cDNA or gDNA that made up the material.

Authors' data handling: Amplification of reference gene primers was used by the study to estimate nucleated cell counts. Some clones are missing from TCRdb's copy, which holds only in-frame ones; the method was immunoSEQ multiplex PCR. The DNA gave D and trimming, while V, J and clone size come from that table. Here the sample spans approximately 170,000 clones, 70% to 90% being singletons. Sequenced input: peripheral blood. This TCR was recovered from a man aged 50 or older with active or convalescent COVID-19.

As DNA, the CDR3 is TGTGCCAGCAGCGGTACTAGCGGGGGGTACAATGAGCAGTTCTTC. Translating gives CASSGTSGGYNEQFF. This chain joins TRBV7-2 and TRBJ2-1; TRBD2 matches 12 bases. The CDR3 is 15 residues long. V lost 5 bases and J lost 4; bases outside the gene matches: 3. The germline V gene has CDR1 SGHTA and CDR2 FQGNSA.